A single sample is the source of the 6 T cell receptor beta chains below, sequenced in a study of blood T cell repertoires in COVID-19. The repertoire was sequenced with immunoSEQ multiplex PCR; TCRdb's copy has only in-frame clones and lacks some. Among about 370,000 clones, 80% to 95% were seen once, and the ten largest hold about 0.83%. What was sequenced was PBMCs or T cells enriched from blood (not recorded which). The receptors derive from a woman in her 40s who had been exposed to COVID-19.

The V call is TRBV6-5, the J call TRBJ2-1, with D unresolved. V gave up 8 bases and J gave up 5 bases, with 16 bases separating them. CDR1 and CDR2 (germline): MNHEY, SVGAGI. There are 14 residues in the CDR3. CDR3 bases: TGTGCCAGCCGACCGCCCGGCGGAAACAATGAGCAGTTCTTC. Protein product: CASRPPGGNNEQFF.

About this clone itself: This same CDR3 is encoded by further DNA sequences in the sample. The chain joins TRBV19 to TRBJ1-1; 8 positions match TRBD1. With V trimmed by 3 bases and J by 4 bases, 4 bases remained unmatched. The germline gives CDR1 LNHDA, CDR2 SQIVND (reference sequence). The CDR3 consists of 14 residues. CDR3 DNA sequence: TGTGCCAGTAGTATCAGGGGGCAGGGCACTGAAGCTTTCTTT. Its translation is CASSIRGQGTEAFF.

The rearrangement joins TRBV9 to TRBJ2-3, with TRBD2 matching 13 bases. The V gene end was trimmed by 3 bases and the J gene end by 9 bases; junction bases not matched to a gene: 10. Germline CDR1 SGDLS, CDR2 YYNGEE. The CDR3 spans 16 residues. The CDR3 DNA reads TGTGCCAGCAGCGCTTTCGGGACTAGCGGGACAGGGACGCAGTATTTT. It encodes CASSAFGTSGTGTQYF. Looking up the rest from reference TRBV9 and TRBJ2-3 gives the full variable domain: DSGVTQTPKHLITATGQRVTLRCSPRSGDLSVYWYQQSLDQGLQFLIQYYNGEERAKGNILERFSAQQFPDLHSELNLSSLELGDSALYFCASSAFGTSGTGTQYFGPGTRLTVL.

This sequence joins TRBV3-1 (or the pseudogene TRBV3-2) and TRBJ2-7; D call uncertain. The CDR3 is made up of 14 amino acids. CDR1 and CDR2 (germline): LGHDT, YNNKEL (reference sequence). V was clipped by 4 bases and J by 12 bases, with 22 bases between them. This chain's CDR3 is CASSLLGASSGWYF. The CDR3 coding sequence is TGTGCCAGCAGCCTTCTCGGAGCCAGCTCCGGGTGGTACTTC.

CDR3 residues: CAWSPPGANVLTF. CDR3 bases: TGTGCCTGGAGCCCCCCAGGGGCCAACGTCCTGACTTTC. V gene TRBV30 combines with J gene TRBJ2-6; D is unresolved. Germline CDR1 reads GTSNPN; CDR2 reads SVGIG (reference sequence). The CDR3 is 13 amino acids. The germline V and J ends were trimmed by 3 bases and 4 bases, with 7 bases remaining between them.

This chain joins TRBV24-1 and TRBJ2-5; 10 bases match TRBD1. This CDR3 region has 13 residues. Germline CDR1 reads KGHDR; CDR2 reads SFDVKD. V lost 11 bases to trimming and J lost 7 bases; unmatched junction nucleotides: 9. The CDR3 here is CAIDRGPGGTQYF. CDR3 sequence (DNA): TGTGCCATAGACAGGGGGCCAGGGGGGACCCAGTACTTC.